This record looks at one T cell receptor (beta chain) sequence and its context. In TCRdb, the PCR reads were re-called with MiXCR into one record per CDR3 protein. This sample yields around 20,000 distinct CDR3 sequences, of which roughly 50% are seen a single time; roughly 19% belongs to the top ten. The sample comes from a study of CD4 and CD8 cells across lung adenocarcinoma regions. The patients had localized lung adenocarcinoma, a non-small cell subtype. This CDR3 has 14 amino acids. Germline values: CDR1 MNHEY, CDR2 SVGEGT. The TCR comes from a male donor with lung adenocarcinoma. The CD4 and CD8 labels of this study may be unreliable. The rearrangement uses TRBV6-2 or TRBV6-3 and TRBJ2-5, with 8 bases identical to TRBD2. The sample comprised CD4+ T cells from the margin of a lung tumor. The CDR3 DNA is TGTGCGGGCAGCGGGGGCCTATCCCCAGATACCCAGTACTTC. Translated: CAGSGGLSPDTQYF.